This record covers a single T cell receptor beta chain. The antigen it binds to is not known. The junction differs from germline at one of its ends, possibly a read error. The data are from a study of T-cell memory formation after mild COVID-19 (TCRdb year 2021). About the investigation overall: TCR sequence clusters from the two donors were found to be largely donor specific. In a couple of donors, T-cell clones that expanded and contracted after mild COVID-19 were tracked by sequencing TCRalpha and TCRbeta repertoires over time. The cohort comprised two young, previously healthy adult volunteers, one female and one male.

TCRdb names Illumina NovaSeq 6000 as the instrument used. cDNA libraries for TCRalpha and TCRbeta were prepared by 5'RACE using constant-segment primers, with sample barcodes and unique molecular identifiers added. RNA was extracted from every sample with Trizol reagent. The libraries were amplified in two PCR steps, and the second step added a second sample barcode and Illumina TruSeq adapters. The libraries were sequenced on an Illumina NovaSeq using 2 x 150 bp paired-end reads. Processing in the source paper ran as follows. Reads were demultiplexed and collapsed into UMI-guided consensus sequences with migec v1.2.7. With mixcr v2.1.11, UMI consensuses were aligned to TRA and TRB V and J templates and assembled into clonotypes. A clonotype was counted as expanded or contracted only if both edgeR and NoisET called the change significant, with noise models trained on biological replicates. For edgeR calls, the cutoffs were a false discovery rate-adjusted p below 0.01 and a log2 fold-change threshold of 1. As an exploratory analysis of dynamics, max-normalized trajectories of the 1000 most abundant clonotypes were examined by PCA with hierarchical clustering. Separately sequenced CD4+ and CD8+ repertoires were used to assign the CD4 or CD8 phenotype of responding clones. TCRdb applied fastp at Q25 and MiXCR to the public reads, then kept only in-frame beta chains. Records with the same CDR3 protein are collapsed into one entry carrying the most frequent genes and DNA. The V and J calls, along with clone size, are taken from TCRdb and not from the paper's own processing. Here the sample has about 430,000 distinct CDR3 sequences; about a sixth occur a single time. The top ten clones comprise 20% to 25% of the sample.

The CDR3 spans 14 residues, from the cysteine through the phenylalanine. This entry keeps only the CDR3 DNA: 42 bases, framed from base 1. The germline V gene provides CDR1 MNHEY and CDR2 SVGAGI. Ficoll-Paque density gradient centrifugation was used to isolate PBMCs. Beyond this particular receptor, the publication reports: Balanced CD4/CD8 phenotypes were observed for clones contracting from day 15 to 85, whereas a bias towards CD4+ was observed for a second wave of clones expanding from day 15 to 37. Only two mild cases were covered by the study, and larger cohorts that include severe cases with pre-infection samples were considered necessary. Some responding clones were detected in pre-infection memory, which suggested that pre-existing cross-reactive memory T cells had joined the SARS-CoV-2 response. SARS-CoV-2 specificity was not confirmed for the second-wave clones peaking on day 37. Contracting CD4+ clones were located mainly in the CM and EM memory subsets, whereas CD8+ clones were found to be enriched in EMRA.

This receptor was obtained from a man younger than 30 who had mild COVID-19 (a few samples of this study predate the infection). The sample titles of this study are shuffled in the database, so cell type and time point are left out; the donor was told from shared clones. The specimen was PBMCs or a T cell subset sorted from them (not recorded which). The rearrangement joined TRBV6-5 to TRBJ2-2; too little of a D gene remains to name it. The sequenced DNA: TGTGCCAGAAGTTACGGACCGGCCGCCGGGGAGCTGTTTTTT. Translated, this gives CARSYGPAAGELFF.